This TCR beta chain stems from a study of post-analysis software for immune sequencing data. Whole-study findings and limits: Strong co-clustering by F measure was evident for samples that had been prepared in the same batch. Among roughly 5 TRBV segments more frequent in patients than controls were TRBV5-6, TRBV5-1 and TRBV20-1.

This clonotype has a single count. The antigen remains unidentified. Each TCR beta cDNA library carried unique molecular identifiers. Yield was around 500,000 cDNA molecules from roughly 0.93 to 9.6 million T cells. TCRdb reprocessed the PCR reads via MiXCR and lists one record per CDR3 protein. The table records 380,000 or so distinct CDR3 sequences, 30% to 45% of them present only once. The V and J ends lost 1 base and 2 bases, in that order; junction bases with no gene match: 1. Germline CDR1 reads MNHNS; CDR2 reads SASEGT. This CDR3 comprises 16 residues. V is TRBV6-1 and J is TRBJ2-3; 12 bases line up with TRBD2. This receptor was taken from a girl aged 10 to 17 with multiple sclerosis. The sequenced material came from blood. CDR3 region: CASSEGLAGATDTQYF. Here the CDR3 DNA reads TGTGCCAGCAGTGAAGGACTAGCGGGGGCCACAGATACGCAGTATTTT.